This T cell receptor beta chain came from a study of long-term antiretroviral therapy in people with HIV (dated by TCRdb to between 2021 and 2023). A note on the overall study: Collection of the earliest samples took place about a decade ahead of the 2015 WHO recommendation for immediate ART, at a time when ART was typically delayed until CD4 counts fell. A retrospective serial study tested whether changes in peripheral blood TRB repertoire composition and diversity were associated with ART initiation and durable HIV suppression. From 30 adults with confirmed HIV infection, the cohort provided 150 to 200 cryopreserved PBMC samples, gathered serially across a mean of about six years (range 1-12). Among the approximately 27 participants with HIV, eleven to twelve were female. No cross-contamination during QIAcube processing was seen in test extractions of a monoclonal T-cell line run alongside a few dozen polyclonal samples.

Inclusion was restricted to participants for whom at least one PBMC sample before ART initiation and at least two post-ART samples were available. All participants with HIV were treated in the United States of America. Before DNA extraction, cryopreserved samples containing about 0.9-10 million PBMC were thawed and washed. At the time of the earliest PBMC sample, participants with HIV were aged between roughly 23 and 60 years. PBMC samples from each participant spanned 1-4 timepoints before ART initiation and 2-8 timepoints after ART initiation, with a median of 7 samples. For every participant, serial HIV viral load, CD4+ T-cell count, ART history and demographic data were obtained. A Qiagen kit on a QIAcube was used to extract genomic DNA from unsorted PBMC, with samples processed in batches of 12. Overall study outcomes, separate from this receptor: Since PBMC availability was limited, sequencing covered only the TCR beta chain, with no alpha chain pairing. Narrower CDR3 length ranges were observed in HIV repertoires than in controls, and an antigen-experienced repertoire with only a slight naive shift after ART was suggested by the network structure. Because pre-ART samples had limited cell numbers, profiling was done on unsorted PBMC rather than on sorted CD4+ and CD8+ T cells. Inferences about post-ART repertoire changes were limited because no data were available on ART adherence, viral resistance or therapy changes. Expanded TRB clones identified before ART initiation dominated the repertoire across all time points, though the dominance fluctuated and decreased in many PLHIV after ART. The samples were dated from the mid-2000s to the late 2010s, and the ART regimens that were used may be less effective than current ART regimens. A significant increase in TRB diversity was found to be associated with ART initiation, although TRB diversity was observed to remain significantly below that of transplant donor controls even after long-term ART.

Per the germline V gene, MDHEN is the CDR1 and SYDVKM is the CDR2. V loses 6 bases at its end and J loses 6 bases; junction bases beyond the gene matches: 11. The CDR3 runs 14 residues from the cysteine to the phenylalanine. The DNA shown is the 42-base CDR3, in frame from base 1. Sequencing of the TRB variable region was done with the immunoSEQ hsTCRB v3.0 assay at survey level resolution. The target sequencing depth for TRB was roughly 40,000-50,000 T-cell genomes per sample. TRB libraries were pooled and sequenced on an Illumina MiSeq using a v3 150-cycle kit. The authors processed their data as follows. Analysis of repertoires was carried out in R inside a reproducible Nextflow workflow spanning QC, data transformation and analysis. LymphoSeq2, an R package for AIRR-Seq data exploration, was used to implement custom analyses. Several samples that produced fewer than 5000 total TRB sequences were removed, so some 190 HIV repertoires were analyzed. Of the roughly 180 retained HIV repertoires, about 60 were collected before and 120 to 140 after ART initiation. Repertoires were downsampled to 5000 TRB nucleotide sequences, with summary statistics averaged over 100 downsampling iterations. The analysis kept only TRB sequences whose CDR3 regions were at least seven amino acids long. A Shannon entropy-derived clonality score and the Gini coefficient were used to measure diversity. In the repertoire networks, any two of the top 5000 CDR3 amino acid sequences were linked whenever the two sequences differed by an edit distance of one. GLIPH2 predicted antigen specificity groups and MHC restriction for TRB CDR3 amino acid sequences. To flag known CMV, EBV, HIV or tissue antigen associations, CDR3 amino acid sequences were matched against VDJdb and McPAS-TCR. Pre-ART, post-ART and control groups were compared with Wilcoxon signed-rank tests and Holm-Bonferroni correction. Drawn from immuneACCESS, this table holds only the in-frame rearrangements with V and J called that TCRdb kept. Clones are partly lost; checked studies trace under half to an unresolved V gene and leave the rest unexplained. The DNA gave D and trimming, while V, J and clone size come from that table. Recorded for this sample are about 35,000 clones; approximately 83% of them occurred a single time. Roughly a tenth of the sample is taken by the ten largest.

This clone was recorded once. The specificity of this receptor is unknown. The input lacks base qualities; no much larger clone sits a single base away. This material consisted of unsorted PBMCs, taken 2.2 years after starting antiretroviral therapy. This clonotype was obtained from a man in his late teens or twenties with HIV. The chain uses TRBV28 and TRBJ2-7; 7 junctional bases match TRBD1. The sequenced DNA: TGTGCCAGCAGGTATGGAAGTAACAGGGGCGAGCAGTACTTC. Translated, this is CASRYGSNRGEQYF.